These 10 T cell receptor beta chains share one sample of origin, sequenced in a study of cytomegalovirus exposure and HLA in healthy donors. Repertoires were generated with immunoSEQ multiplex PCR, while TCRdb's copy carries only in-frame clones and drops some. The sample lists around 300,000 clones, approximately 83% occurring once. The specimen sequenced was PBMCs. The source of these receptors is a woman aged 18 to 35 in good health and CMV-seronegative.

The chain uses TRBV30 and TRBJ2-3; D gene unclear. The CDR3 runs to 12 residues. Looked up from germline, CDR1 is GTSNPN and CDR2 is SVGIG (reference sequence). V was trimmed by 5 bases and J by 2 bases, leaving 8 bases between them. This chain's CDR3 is CAWGRLTDTQYF. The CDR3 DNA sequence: TGTGCCTGGGGGCGCCTCACAGATACGCAGTATTTT.

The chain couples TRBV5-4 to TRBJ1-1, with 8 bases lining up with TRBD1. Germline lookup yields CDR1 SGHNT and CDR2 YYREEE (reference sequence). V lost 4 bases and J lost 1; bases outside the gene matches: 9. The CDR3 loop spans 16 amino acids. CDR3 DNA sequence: TGTGCCAGCAGCGCTCATGGAGGGACAGGGAACACTGAAGCTTTCTTT. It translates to CASSAHGGTGNTEAFF.

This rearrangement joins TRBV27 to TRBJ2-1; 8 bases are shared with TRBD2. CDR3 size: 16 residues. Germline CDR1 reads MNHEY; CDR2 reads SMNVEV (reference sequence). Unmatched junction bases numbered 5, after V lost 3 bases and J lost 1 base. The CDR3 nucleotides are TGTGCCAGCAGTTTGGGGACTAGTCCATCCTACAATGAGCAGTTCTTC. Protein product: CASSLGTSPSYNEQFF.

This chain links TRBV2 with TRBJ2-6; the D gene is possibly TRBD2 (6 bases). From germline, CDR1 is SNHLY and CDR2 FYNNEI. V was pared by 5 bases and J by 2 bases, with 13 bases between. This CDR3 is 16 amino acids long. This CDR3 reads CASSKDSGAGANVLTF. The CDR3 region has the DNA TGTGCCAGCAGTAAGGATTCGGGGGCTGGGGCCAACGTCCTGACTTTC.

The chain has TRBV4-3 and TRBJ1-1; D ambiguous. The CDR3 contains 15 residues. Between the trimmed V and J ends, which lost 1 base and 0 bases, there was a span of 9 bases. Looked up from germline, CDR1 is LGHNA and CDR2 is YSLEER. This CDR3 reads CASSQGQVLNTEAFF. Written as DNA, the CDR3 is TGCGCCAGCAGCCAAGGGCAGGTCTTGAACACTGAAGCTTTCTTT.

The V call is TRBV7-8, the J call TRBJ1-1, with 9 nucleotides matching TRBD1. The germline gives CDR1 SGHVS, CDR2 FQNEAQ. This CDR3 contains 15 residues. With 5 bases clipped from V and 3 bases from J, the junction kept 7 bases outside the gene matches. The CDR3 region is CASSPAQGAYTEAFF. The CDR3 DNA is TGTGCCAGCAGCCCGGCACAGGGGGCGTACACTGAAGCTTTCTTT. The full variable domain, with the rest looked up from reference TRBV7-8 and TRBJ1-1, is GAGVSQSPRYKVAKRGQDVALRCDPISGHVSLFWYQQALGQGPEFLTYFQNEAQLDKSGLPSDRFFAERPEGSVSTLKIQRTQQEDSAVYLCASSPAQGAYTEAFFGQGTRLTVV.

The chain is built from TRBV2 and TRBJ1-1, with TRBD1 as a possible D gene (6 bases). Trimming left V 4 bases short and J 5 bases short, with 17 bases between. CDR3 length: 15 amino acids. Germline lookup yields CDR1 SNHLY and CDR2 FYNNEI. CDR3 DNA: TGTGCCAGCAGTGCCCCCCGGGGGGCTAGGACTGAAGCTTTCTTT. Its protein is CASSAPRGARTEAFF.

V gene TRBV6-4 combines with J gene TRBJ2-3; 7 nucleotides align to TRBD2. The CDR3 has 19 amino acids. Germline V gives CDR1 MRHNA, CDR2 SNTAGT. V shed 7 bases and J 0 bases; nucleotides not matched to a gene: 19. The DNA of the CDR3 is TGTGCCAGCATCCGATCGCGACCTAGCGGAGGAACTAGCACAGATACGCAGTATTTT. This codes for CASIRSRPSGGTSTDTQYF.

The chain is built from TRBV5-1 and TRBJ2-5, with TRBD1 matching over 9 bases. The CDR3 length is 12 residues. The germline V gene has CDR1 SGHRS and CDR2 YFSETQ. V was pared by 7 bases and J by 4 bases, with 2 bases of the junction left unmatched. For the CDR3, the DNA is TGCGCCAGCCACAGGGGGCGAGAGACCCAGTACTTC. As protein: CASHRGRETQYF.

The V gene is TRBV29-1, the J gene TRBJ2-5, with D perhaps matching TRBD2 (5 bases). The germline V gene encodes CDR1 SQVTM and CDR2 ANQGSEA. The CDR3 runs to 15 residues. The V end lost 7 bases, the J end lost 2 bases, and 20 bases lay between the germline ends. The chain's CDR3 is CSAGVRAVPQETQYF. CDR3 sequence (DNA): TGCAGCGCCGGGGTACGGGCCGTTCCACAAGAGACCCAGTACTTC.